The rows below give T cell receptor beta chains drawn from one sample of a study of blood T cell repertoires in COVID-19. TCRdb's table, derived via immunoSEQ multiplex PCR, lists solely in-frame clones and lacks some. The sample yields fewer than 350,000 clones, roughly 86% seen once. Sequencing was performed on peripheral blood. These receptors originate from a woman aged 50 to 65 who had recovered from COVID-19. Both conserved end residues are part of each CDR3. The D gene is left open where the match is weak. The size field is filled for only some rows; it gives once, few, many or a size class.

J gene,CDR3 length,V gene,D gene,clone size,CDR3 protein,CDR3 DNA
TRBJ1-1,11,TRBV11-2,.,.,CASSLGVEAFF,TGTGCCAGCAGCCTCGGGGTGGAAGCTTTCTTT
TRBJ1-2,13,TRBV19,TRBD1,.,CASRDRALDGYTF,TGTGCCAGTAGGGACAGGGCCCTTGATGGCTACACCTTC
TRBJ1-3,16,TRBV9,TRBD1,.,CASSVEGTGSGNTIYF,TGTGCCAGCAGCGTAGAAGGGACAGGGTCTGGAAACACCATATATTTT
TRBJ2-7,11,TRBV6-2/TRBV6-3,.,.,CASSHGEVGYF,TGTGCCAGCAGCCACGGGGAGGTCGGGTACTTC
TRBJ2-3,13,TRBV13,.,once,CASHRTAGDTQYF,TGTGCCAGCCATAGGACGGCGGGAGATACGCAGTATTTT
TRBJ1-1,14,TRBV7-9,TRBD1,.,CASSLAGGGGRAFF,TGTGCCAGCAGCTTAGCGGGTGGAGGGGGCAGAGCTTTCTTT
TRBJ1-3,15,TRBV3-1/TRBV3-2,.,.,CASSQTGASGNTIYF,TGTGCCAGCAGCCAGACAGGCGCCTCTGGAAACACCATATATTTT
TRBJ1-1,12,TRBV28,TRBD1,.,CASSTGVAEAFF,TGTGCCAGCAGCACAGGGGTGGCTGAAGCTTTCTTT
TRBJ2-7,13,TRBV6-5,.,.,CASKGQGKYEQYF,TGTGCCAGCAAAGGTCAGGGAAAGTACGAGCAGTACTTC
TRBJ2-2,15,TRBV5-1,TRBD1,.,CASSLWTGGTGELFF,TGCGCCAGCAGCTTGTGGACAGGGGGCACCGGGGAGCTGTTTTTT
TRBJ2-1,14,TRBV10-3,TRBD2,.,CAISESGGTNEQFF,TGTGCCATCAGTGAGAGCGGGGGGACTAATGAGCAGTTCTTC
TRBJ1-2,13,TRBV28,.,.,CASSPPGNYGYTF,TGTGCCAGCAGTCCCCCTGGCAATTATGGCTACACCTTC
TRBJ2-1,15,TRBV3-1/TRBV3-2,.,.,CASSLRTDRNNEQFF,TGTGCCAGCAGCCTCCGGACAGATCGAAACAATGAGCAGTTCTTC
TRBJ2-2,15,TRBV10-1,TRBD2,.,CASSIGLAGAGELFF,TGCGCCAGCAGTATCGGACTAGCGGGGGCCGGGGAGCTGTTTTTT
TRBJ2-5,16,TRBV24-1,TRBD2,.,CATSDVAGGGEETQYF,TGTGCCACCAGTGATGTAGCGGGGGGAGGCGAAGAGACCCAGTACTTC
TRBJ2-3,13,TRBV19,.,.,CASSQGMTDTQYF,TGTGCCAGTAGTCAGGGTATGACAGATACGCAGTATTTT
TRBJ1-2,15,TRBV11-2,.,few,CASSPAGGAPYGYTF,TGTGCCAGCAGTCCTGCGGGGGGCGCACCCTATGGCTACACCTTC
TRBJ1-2,14,TRBV30,.,.,CAWSVWRDNYGYTF,TGTGCCTGGAGTGTATGGAGAGATAACTATGGCTACACCTTC
TRBJ1-2,17,TRBV7-2,.,.,CASSFGSGGIANYGYTF,.
TRBJ2-6,16,TRBV6-6,.,few,CASSYESGSGANVLTF,TGTGCCAGCAGTTATGAAAGCGGGTCTGGGGCCAACGTCCTGACTTTC
TRBJ2-7,15,TRBV28,.,.,CASSSAGRTSYEQYF,TGTGCCAGTTCCTCGGCCGGCCGGACTTCCTACGAGCAGTACTTC
TRBJ1-4,15,TRBV27,.,.,CASRMSYALNEKLFF,TGTGCCAGCAGGATGAGCTACGCCCTTAATGAAAAACTGTTTTTT
TRBJ2-1,13,TRBV9,.,.,CASSVDRNNEQFF,TGTGCCAGCAGCGTAGACAGAAACAATGAGCAGTTCTTC
TRBJ2-3,14,TRBV5-4,.,.,CASSLVAPTDTQYF,TGTGCCAGCAGCTTGGTAGCTCCCACAGATACGCAGTATTTT
TRBJ2-3,17,TRBV3-1/TRBV3-2,TRBD2,.,CASSQYASGGAVDTQYF,TGTGCCAGCAGCCAATATGCTAGCGGGGGGGCGGTAGATACGCAGTATTTT
TRBJ2-1,15,TRBV7-8,TRBD2,.,CASSLASSGGNEQFF,TGTGCCAGCAGCTTAGCGTCTTCGGGAGGCAATGAGCAGTTCTTC
TRBJ2-7,14,TRBV28,TRBD1,few,CASSSGTGEYEQYF,TGTGCCAGCAGTTCCGGGACAGGGGAGTACGAGCAGTACTTC
TRBJ2-2,14,TRBV6-5,TRBD1,.,CASSRQGDTGELFF,TGTGCCAGCAGTAGACAGGGTGACACCGGGGAGCTGTTTTTT
TRBJ1-6,14,TRBV5-6,TRBD1,.,CASSLTGMGSPLHF,TGTGCCAGCAGTCTGACAGGGATGGGATCACCCCTCCACTTT
TRBJ2-7,13,TRBV2,.,.,CASTRDITYEQYF,TGTGCCAGCACCCGGGACATCACCTACGAGCAGTACTTC
TRBJ2-1,14,TRBV11-3,.,.,CASSVSSSYNEQFF,TGTGCCAGCAGCGTTAGTAGCTCCTACAATGAGCAGTTCTTC
TRBJ2-7,15,TRBV3-1/TRBV3-2,.,.,CASSPRDWGPYEQYF,TGTGCCAGCAGCCCAAGGGACTGGGGACCCTACGAGCAGTACTTC
TRBJ2-7,16,TRBV7-8,.,.,CASSLATGLPNYEQYF,TGTGCCAGCAGCTTAGCCACTGGACTACCAAACTACGAGCAGTACTTC
TRBJ1-5,14,TRBV6-5,.,.,CASRDRQYDQPQHF,TGTGCCAGCAGAGACCGACAGTACGATCAGCCCCAGCATTTT
TRBJ2-3,16,TRBV4-1,TRBD2,.,CASSQGLAGDWDTQYF,TGCGCCAGCAGCCAAGGACTAGCGGGAGATTGGGATACGCAGTATTTT
TRBJ2-5,16,TRBV7-8,TRBD2,.,CASSHIAGGPRETQYF,TGTGCCAGCAGCCACATAGCGGGAGGGCCGAGGGAGACCCAGTACTTC
TRBJ1-1,15,TRBV9,.,few,CASSILDRQNTEAFF,TGTGCCAGCAGCATCCTAGACAGGCAGAACACTGAAGCTTTCTTT
TRBJ2-5,14,TRBV6-5,.,.,CASSYLGAQETQYF,TGTGCCAGCAGTTACCTCGGAGCCCAAGAGACCCAGTACTTC
TRBJ1-5,14,TRBV28,.,.,CASSLGGGNQPQHF,TGTGCCAGCAGTTTAGGTGGAGGCAATCAGCCCCAGCATTTT
TRBJ2-1,15,TRBV24-1,TRBD1,once,CATGGQGSSYNEQFF,TGTGCCACCGGAGGACAGGGGAGCTCCTACAATGAGCAGTTCTTC
TRBJ1-2,13,TRBV6-2/TRBV6-3,.,.,CASSYGGGYGYTF,TGTGCCAGCAGTTACGGGGGCGGCTATGGCTACACCTTC
TRBJ1-1,17,TRBV28,TRBD1,.,CATLDHHSNRGYTEAFF,TGTGCCACCCTAGACCACCATAGCAACAGGGGTTACACTGAAGCTTTCTTT
TRBJ1-1,11,TRBV28,.,.,CASRGDTEAFF,TGTGCCAGCCGGGGGGACACTGAAGCTTTCTTT
TRBJ2-7,15,TRBV4-3,TRBD1,once,CASSQEWTGGYEQYF,TGCGCCAGCAGCCAAGAATGGACAGGGGGCTACGAGCAGTACTTC
TRBJ1-5,15,TRBV30,TRBD1,.,CAWSGGTAGNQPQHF,TGTGCCTGGAGCGGCGGGACAGCAGGCAATCAGCCCCAGCATTTT
TRBJ2-1,18,TRBV18,TRBD1,.,CASSPGYEWDSSGNEQFF,TGTGCCAGCTCACCCGGGTATGAGTGGGACAGTTCGGGCAATGAGCAGTTCTTC
TRBJ2-4,14,TRBV20-1,.,once,CSASGAVAKNIQYF,TGCAGTGCTAGTGGAGCGGTAGCCAAAAACATTCAGTACTTC
TRBJ2-1,15,TRBV2,TRBD2,once,CASSETTSGWGEQFF,TGTGCCAGCAGTGAAACGACTAGCGGGTGGGGTGAGCAGTTCTTC
TRBJ2-4,17,TRBV5-6,TRBD1,.,CASSGYPGQGAKNIQYF,TGTGCCAGCAGCGGGTACCCGGGACAGGGGGCCAAAAACATTCAGTACTTC